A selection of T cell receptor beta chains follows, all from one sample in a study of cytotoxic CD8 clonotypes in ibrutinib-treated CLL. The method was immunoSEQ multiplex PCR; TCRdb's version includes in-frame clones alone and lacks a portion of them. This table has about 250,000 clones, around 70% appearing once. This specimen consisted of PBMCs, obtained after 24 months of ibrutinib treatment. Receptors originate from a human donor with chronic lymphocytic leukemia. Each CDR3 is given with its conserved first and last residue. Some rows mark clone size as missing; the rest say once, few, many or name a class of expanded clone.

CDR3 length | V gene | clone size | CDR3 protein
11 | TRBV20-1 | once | CRGRSMDEQFF
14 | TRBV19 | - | CASQKGQGDYEQYF
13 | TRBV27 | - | CASSLSRGNEAFF
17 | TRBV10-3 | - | CAISGTSGSSSTDTQYF
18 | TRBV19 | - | CASSTLTGTSGPYNEQFF
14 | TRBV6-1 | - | CASPPGSLQETQYF
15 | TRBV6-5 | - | CASSYRDRGYNEQFF
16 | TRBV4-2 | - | CASSPPFGREPYGYTF
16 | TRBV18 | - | CASSPGGIGNNQPQHF
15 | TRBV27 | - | CASSLYTGSPAEQYF
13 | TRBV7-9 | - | CASSPPQGNSQFF
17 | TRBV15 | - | CATSRARTTVAKNIQYF
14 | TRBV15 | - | CATSSGYSTGELFF
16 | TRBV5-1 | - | CASSGGLAGGLGEQYF
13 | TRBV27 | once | CASGRQVSETQYF
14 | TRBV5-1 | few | CASSLDTRNTEAFF
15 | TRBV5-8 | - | CASSLGGPRNQPQHF
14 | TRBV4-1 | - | CASSQEGQNTEAFF
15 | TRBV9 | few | CASSVAGSGSHEQFF
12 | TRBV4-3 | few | CASSQGSREQYF
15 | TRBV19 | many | CASSPRPDNSYEQYF
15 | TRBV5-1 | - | CASSSGQGGSYEQYF
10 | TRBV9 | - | CASSVAEQFF
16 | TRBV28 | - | CASSSIGGADTGELFF
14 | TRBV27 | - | CASARADLLDTQYF
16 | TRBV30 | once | CAWSEGARSSNQPQHF